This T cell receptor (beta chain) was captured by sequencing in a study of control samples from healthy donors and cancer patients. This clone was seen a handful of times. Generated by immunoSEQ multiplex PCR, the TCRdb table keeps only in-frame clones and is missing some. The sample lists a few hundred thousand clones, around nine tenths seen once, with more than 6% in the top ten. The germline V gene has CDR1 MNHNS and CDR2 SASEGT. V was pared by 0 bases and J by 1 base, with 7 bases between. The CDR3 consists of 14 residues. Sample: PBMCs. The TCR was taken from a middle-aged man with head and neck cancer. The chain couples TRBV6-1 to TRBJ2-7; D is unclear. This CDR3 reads CASSEAGGSYEQYF. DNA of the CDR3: TGTGCCAGCAGTGAAGCTGGCGGATCCTACGAGCAGTACTTC.